The clone carrying this T cell receptor beta chain was detected many times. As yet, its antigen is unknown. Exclusions: uncontrolled infection, other autoimmune disease, pregnancy, lactation. Diagnoses were established using clinical symptoms, serum thyroxine and TRAb, thyroid ultrasound and orbital computed tomography. Fresh 10 ml peripheral blood yielded PBMCs. These data belong to a study of T cells in Graves' hyperthyroidism and ophthalmopathy. Study results and caveats: Separating ophthalmopathy from stable hyperthyroidism was achieved by a 13 V-J model.

The investigators amplified TCR beta CDR3 regions from RNA transcripts. HTBI primers were employed in a first-round RT-PCR of the TCR CDR3. MiXCR, run by TCRdb on the multiplex PCR reads, gives a single entry per CDR3 protein. The repertoire consists of about 270,000 distinct CDR3 sequences, with almost 25% occurring once and the leading ten covering about 40%. This TCR derives from a woman in her thirties or forties with Graves' ophthalmopathy. Source material: blood.

CDR3: CASSPHTSSGNTIYF. The CDR3 DNA is TGTGCCAGCAGTCCTCACACGAGCTCTGGAAACACCATATATTTT. V usage is TRBV28 and J usage is TRBJ1-3; D remains ambiguous. The germline V and J ends were trimmed by 5 bases and 0 bases, with 11 bases remaining between them. CDR1 is MDHEN, CDR2 SYDVKM, per germline. The length of the CDR3 is 15 residues.